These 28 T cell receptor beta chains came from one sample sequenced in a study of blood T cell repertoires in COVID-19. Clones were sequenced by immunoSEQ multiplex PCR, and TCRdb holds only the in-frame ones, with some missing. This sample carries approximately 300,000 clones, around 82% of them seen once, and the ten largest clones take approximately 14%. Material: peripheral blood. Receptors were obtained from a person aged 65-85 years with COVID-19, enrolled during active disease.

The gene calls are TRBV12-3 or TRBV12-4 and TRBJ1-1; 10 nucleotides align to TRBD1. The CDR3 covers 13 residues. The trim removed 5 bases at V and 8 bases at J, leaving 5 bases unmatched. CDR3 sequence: CASSTTGGAEAFF. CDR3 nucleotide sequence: TGTGCCAGCAGTACGACAGGGGGCGCGGAAGCTTTCTTT.

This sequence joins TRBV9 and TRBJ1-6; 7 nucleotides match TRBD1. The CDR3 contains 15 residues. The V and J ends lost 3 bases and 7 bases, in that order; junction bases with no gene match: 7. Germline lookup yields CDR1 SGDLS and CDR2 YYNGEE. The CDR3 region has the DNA TGTGCCAGCAGCGCGGAGGGGGCGGTGAATTCACCCCTCCACTTT. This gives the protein CASSAEGAVNSPLHF.

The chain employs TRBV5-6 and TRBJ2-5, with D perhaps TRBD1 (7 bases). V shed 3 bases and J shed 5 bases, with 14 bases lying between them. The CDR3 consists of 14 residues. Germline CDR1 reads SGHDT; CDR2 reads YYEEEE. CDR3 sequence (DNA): TGTGCCAGCAGCTGGCGGGCAGGGGGGGAGACCCAGTACTTC. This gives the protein CASSWRAGGETQYF.

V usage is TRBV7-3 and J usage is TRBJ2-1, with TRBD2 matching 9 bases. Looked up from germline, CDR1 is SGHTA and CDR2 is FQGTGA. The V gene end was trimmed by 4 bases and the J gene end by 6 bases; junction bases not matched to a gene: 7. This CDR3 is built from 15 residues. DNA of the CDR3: TGTGCCAGCAGCTCATTAGCGGGGGCGTCCAATGAGCAGTTCTTC. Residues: CASSSLAGASNEQFF.

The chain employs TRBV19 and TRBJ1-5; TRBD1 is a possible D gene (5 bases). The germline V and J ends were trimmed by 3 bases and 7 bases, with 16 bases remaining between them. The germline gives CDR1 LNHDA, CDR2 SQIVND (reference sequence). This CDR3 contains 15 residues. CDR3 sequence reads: CASSILGRAGQPQHF. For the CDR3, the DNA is TGTGCCAGTAGTATTCTTGGCAGGGCAGGGCAGCCCCAGCATTTT.

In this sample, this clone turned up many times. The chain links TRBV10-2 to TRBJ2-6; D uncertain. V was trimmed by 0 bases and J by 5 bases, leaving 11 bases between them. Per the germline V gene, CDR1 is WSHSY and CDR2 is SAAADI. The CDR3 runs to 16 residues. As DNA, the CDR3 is TGCGCCAGCAGTGAGTCGAGGTCCAATAGGGCCAACGTCCTGACTTTC. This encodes CASSESRSNRANVLTF.

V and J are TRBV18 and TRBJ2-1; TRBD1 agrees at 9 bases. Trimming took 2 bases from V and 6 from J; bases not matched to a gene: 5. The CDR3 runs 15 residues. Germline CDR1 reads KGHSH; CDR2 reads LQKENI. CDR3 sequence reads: CASSPFGQGRNEQFF. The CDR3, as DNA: TGTGCCAGCTCACCATTCGGACAGGGGCGCAATGAGCAGTTCTTC.

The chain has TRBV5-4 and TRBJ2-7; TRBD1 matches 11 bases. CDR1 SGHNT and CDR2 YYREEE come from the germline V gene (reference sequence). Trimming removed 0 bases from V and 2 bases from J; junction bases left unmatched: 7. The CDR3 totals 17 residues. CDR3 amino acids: CASSLAFGTGGAYEQYF. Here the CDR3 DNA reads TGTGCCAGCAGCTTGGCGTTTGGGACAGGGGGGGCCTACGAGCAGTACTTC.

The CDR3 DNA reads TGTGCCAGTAGTATCGGGTCAGGGCAAAACTTCAACTATGGCTACACCTTC. This codes for CASSIGSGQNFNYGYTF. J is TRBJ1-2 and V is TRBV19, with D perhaps matching TRBD1 (5 bases). The germline V and J ends were trimmed by 3 bases and 2 bases, with 19 bases remaining between them. The CDR3 is 17 amino acids. In germline, CDR1 is LNHDA, CDR2 SQIVND (reference sequence).

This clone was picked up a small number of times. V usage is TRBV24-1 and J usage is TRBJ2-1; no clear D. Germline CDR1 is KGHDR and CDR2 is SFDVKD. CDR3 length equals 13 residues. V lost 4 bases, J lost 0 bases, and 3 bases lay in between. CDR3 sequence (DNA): TGTGCCACCAGTGAGGCCTCCTACAATGAGCAGTTCTTC. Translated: CATSEASYNEQFF.

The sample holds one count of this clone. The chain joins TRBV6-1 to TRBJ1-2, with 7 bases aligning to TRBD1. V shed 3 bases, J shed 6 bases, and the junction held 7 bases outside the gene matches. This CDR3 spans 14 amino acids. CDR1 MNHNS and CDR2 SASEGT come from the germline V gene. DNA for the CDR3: TGTGCCAGCAGTGAGACCGGGACAGAGGATGGCTACACCTTC. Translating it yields CASSETGTEDGYTF.

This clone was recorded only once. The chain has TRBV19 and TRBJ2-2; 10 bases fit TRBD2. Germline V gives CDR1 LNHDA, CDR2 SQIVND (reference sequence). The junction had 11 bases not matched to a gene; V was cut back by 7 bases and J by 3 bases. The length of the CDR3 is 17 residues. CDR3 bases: TGTGCCAGTAAATCCGGACTAGCGGAGATTCACACCGGGGAGCTGTTTTTT. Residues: CASKSGLAEIHTGELFF.

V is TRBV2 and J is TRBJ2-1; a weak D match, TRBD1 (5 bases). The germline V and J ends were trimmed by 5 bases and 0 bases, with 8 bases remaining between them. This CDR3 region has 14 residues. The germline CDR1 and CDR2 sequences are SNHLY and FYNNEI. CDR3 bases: TGTGCCAGCAGTCGACAGAGCTCCTACAATGAGCAGTTCTTC. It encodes CASSRQSSYNEQFF.

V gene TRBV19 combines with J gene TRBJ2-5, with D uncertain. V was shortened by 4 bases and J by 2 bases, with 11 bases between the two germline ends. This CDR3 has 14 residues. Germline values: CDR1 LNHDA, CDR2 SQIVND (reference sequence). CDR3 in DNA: TGTGCCAGTAGTAGAGGAATTGTGCAAGAGACCCAGTACTTC. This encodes CASSRGIVQETQYF.

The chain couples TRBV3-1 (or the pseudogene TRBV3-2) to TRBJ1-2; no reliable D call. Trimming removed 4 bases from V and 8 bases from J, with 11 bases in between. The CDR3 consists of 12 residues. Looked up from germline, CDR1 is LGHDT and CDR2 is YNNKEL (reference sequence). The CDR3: CASSRREEGYTF. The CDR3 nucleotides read TGTGCCAGCAGCCGGCGGGAGGAGGGCTACACCTTC.

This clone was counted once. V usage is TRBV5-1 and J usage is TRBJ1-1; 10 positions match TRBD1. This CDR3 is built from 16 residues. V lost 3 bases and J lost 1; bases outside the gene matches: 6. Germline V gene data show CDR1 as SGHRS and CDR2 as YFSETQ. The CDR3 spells CASSYRDRGSNTEAFF. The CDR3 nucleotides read TGCGCCAGCAGCTACCGGGACAGGGGCTCGAACACTGAAGCTTTCTTT.

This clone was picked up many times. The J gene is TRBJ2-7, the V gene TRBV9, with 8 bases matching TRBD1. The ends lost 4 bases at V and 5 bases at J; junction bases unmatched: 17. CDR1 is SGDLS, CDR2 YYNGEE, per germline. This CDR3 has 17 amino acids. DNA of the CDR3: TGTGCCAGCAGCCCGCTCCGTTCAGGGACAGGCAAGAACGAGCAGTACTTC. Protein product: CASSPLRSGTGKNEQYF.

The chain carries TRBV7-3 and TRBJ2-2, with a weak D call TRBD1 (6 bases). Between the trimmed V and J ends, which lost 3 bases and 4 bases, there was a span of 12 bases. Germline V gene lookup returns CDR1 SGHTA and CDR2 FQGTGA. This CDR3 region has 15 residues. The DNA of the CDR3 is TGTGCCAGCAGCTTTAACAGGGCTGGCACCGGGGAGCTGTTTTTT. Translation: CASSFNRAGTGELFF.

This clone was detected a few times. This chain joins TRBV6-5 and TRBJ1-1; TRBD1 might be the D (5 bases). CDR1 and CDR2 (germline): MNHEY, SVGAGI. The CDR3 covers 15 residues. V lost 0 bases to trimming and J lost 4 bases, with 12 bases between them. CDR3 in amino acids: CASSYSSQGSTEAFF. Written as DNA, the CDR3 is TGTGCCAGCAGTTACTCTAGCCAGGGAAGCACTGAAGCTTTCTTT.

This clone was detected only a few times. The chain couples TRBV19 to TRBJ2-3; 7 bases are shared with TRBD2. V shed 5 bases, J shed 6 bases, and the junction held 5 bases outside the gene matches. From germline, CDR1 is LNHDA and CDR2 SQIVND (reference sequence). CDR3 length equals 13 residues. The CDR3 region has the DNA TGTGCCAGTAGTTACGGGACTACCGATACGCAGTATTTT. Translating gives CASSYGTTDTQYF.

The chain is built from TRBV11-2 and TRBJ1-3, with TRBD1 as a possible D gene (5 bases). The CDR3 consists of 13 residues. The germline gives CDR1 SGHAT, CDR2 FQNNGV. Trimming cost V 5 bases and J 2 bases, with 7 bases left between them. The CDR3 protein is CASSLQAGNTIYF. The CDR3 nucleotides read TGTGCCAGCAGCCTACAGGCTGGAAACACCATATATTTT.

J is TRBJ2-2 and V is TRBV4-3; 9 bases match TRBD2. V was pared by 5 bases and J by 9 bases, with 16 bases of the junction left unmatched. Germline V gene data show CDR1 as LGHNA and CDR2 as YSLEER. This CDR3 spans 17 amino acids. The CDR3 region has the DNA TGCGCCAGCAGCTCCAAGACAAGCGGGAGGATAGGCCGGGAGCTGTTTTTT. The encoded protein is CASSSKTSGRIGRELFF.

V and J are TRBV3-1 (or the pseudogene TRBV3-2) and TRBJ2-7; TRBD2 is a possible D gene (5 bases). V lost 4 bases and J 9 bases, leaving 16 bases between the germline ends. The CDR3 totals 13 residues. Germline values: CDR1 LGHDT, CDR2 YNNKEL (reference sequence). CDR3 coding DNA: TGTGCCAGCAGCCTAAAGGCCCTCGCGGGGCAGTACTTC. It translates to CASSLKALAGQYF.

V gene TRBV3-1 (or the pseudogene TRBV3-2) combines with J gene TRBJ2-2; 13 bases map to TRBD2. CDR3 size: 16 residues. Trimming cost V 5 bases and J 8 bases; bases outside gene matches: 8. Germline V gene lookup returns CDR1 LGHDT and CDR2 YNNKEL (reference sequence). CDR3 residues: CASSEGLAGTVGELFF. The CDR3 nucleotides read TGTGCCAGCAGCGAGGGACTAGCGGGGACGGTTGGGGAGCTGTTTTTT.

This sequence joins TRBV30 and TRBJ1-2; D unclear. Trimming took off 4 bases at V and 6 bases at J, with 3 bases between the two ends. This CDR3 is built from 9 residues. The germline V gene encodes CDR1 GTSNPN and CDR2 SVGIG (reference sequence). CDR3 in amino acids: CAWTDGYTF. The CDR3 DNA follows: TGTGCCTGGACAGATGGCTACACCTTC.

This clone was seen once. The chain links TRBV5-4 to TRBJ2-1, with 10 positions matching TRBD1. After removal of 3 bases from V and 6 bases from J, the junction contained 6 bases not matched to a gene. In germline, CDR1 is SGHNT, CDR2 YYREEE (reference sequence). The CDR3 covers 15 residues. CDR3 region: CASSSRQGAGNEQFF. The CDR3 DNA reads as TGTGCCAGCAGCTCAAGACAGGGGGCTGGCAATGAGCAGTTCTTC. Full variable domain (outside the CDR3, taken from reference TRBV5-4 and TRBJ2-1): ETGVTQSPTHLIKTRGQQVTLRCSSQSGHNTVSWYQQALGQGPQFIFQYYREEENGRGNFPPRFSGLQFPNYSSELNVNALELDDSALYLCASSSRQGAGNEQFFGPGTRLTVL.

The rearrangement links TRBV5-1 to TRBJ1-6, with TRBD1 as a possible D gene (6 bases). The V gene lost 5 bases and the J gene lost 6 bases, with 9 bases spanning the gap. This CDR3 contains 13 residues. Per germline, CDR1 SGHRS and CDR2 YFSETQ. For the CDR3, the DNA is TGCGCCAGCAGGGAAGGGGGTAATTCACCCCTCCACTTT. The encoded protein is CASREGGNSPLHF. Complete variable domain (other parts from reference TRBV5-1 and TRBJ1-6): KAGVTQTPRYLIKTRGQQVTLSCSPISGHRSVSWYQQTPGQGLQFLFEYFSETQRNKGNFPGRFSGRQFSNSRSEMNVSTLELGDSALYLCASREGGNSPLHFGNGTRLTVT.

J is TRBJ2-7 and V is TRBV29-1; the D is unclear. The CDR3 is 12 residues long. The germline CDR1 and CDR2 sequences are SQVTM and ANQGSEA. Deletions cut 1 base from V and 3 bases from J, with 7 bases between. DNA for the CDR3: TGCAGCGTTGAAGTGGCTGACTACGAGCAGTACTTC. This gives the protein CSVEVADYEQYF.